One sample yielded the 18 T cell receptor beta chains listed below, sequenced in a study of T cells after yellow fever vaccination. TCRdb fed the 5' RACE reads into MiXCR, producing one record per CDR3 protein. The data contain more than 300,000 distinct CDR3 sequences, roughly 4.3% of them singletons. This sample comprised PBMCs, obtained 15 days after the yellow fever booster vaccination. The receptors were gathered from a man aged 18 to 29 who received the YFV17D yellow fever vaccine.

This clonotype came up many times. The CDR3 DNA reads as TGTGCCAGCTCGGCTAGCGGGGGCCTAGATACGCAGTATTTT. Encoded protein: CASSASGGLDTQYF. This chain uses TRBV2 with TRBJ2-3, with 10 bases lining up with TRBD2. The CDR3 consists of 14 residues. Trimming took 8 bases from V and 5 from J; bases not matched to a gene: 7. Germline values: CDR1 SNHLY, CDR2 FYNNEI.

This clonotype was recorded at least ten times. The chain employs TRBV5-1 and TRBJ1-2, with D hard to call. V was shortened by 0 bases and J by 4 bases, with 7 bases between the two germline ends. CDR1 and CDR2 (germline): SGHRS, YFSETQ. The CDR3 contains 13 residues. Here the CDR3 DNA reads TGCGCCAGCAGCTTGGACAGTTCCTATGGCTACACCTTC. This translates into CASSLDSSYGYTF.

This clonotype was seen many times. A much larger clone sits a single nucleotide away, making a read error possible. The chain couples TRBV29-1 to TRBJ1-1; no firm D call. Trimming stripped 5 bases from V and 0 bases from J, with 7 bases between. The CDR3 length is 12 residues. In germline, CDR1 is SQVTM, CDR2 ANQGSEA. CDR3 protein: CSVTRMNTEAFF. The DNA of the CDR3 is TGCAGCGTTACCAGGATGAACACTGAAGCTTTCTTT.

This chain joins TRBV5-5 and TRBJ2-1, with a tentative D call TRBD1 (6 bases). V was pared by 4 bases and J by 4 bases, with 12 bases between. Germline CDR1 reads SGHKS; CDR2 reads YYEKEE (reference sequence). This CDR3 contains 14 residues. CDR3 loop: CASSRDKPYNEQFF. In DNA form, the CDR3 reads TGTGCCAGCAGCCGGGACAAACCATACAATGAGCAGTTCTTC.

This clonotype showed up many times. V usage is TRBV11-2 and J usage is TRBJ2-5; possibly TRBD2 for D (5 bases). CDR1 is SGHAT and CDR2 is FQNNGV in the germline V gene. There are 15 residues in the CDR3. Trimming took off 1 base at V and 0 bases at J, with 9 bases between the two ends. The CDR3 spells CASSLGVGDQETQYF. CDR3 nucleotide sequence: TGTGCCAGCAGCTTAGGGGTCGGGGACCAAGAGACCCAGTACTTC.

The chain has TRBV7-2 and TRBJ2-2; D unresolved. CDR1 is SGHTA and CDR2 is FQGNSA in the germline V gene. The CDR3 length is 14 residues. V lost 5 bases, J lost 3 bases, and 10 bases lay in between. The CDR3 sequence is CASSPVEYTGELFF. CDR3 coding DNA: TGTGCCAGCAGCCCCGTTGAATACACCGGGGAGCTGTTTTTT.

This clonotype was recorded many times. The chain carries TRBV4-3 and TRBJ2-3; 13 bases are shared with TRBD2. Germline V lookup: CDR1 LGHNA, CDR2 YSLEER. The CDR3 loop spans 17 amino acids. Trimming removed 1 base from V and 1 base from J; junction bases left unmatched: 2. CDR3 DNA sequence: TGCGCCAGCAGCCAAGGGACTAGCGGGGGAGGCACAGATACGCAGTATTTT. It yields the protein CASSQGTSGGGTDTQYF.

This clonotype has a count of ten or more. The chain couples TRBV5-1 to TRBJ2-1, with 7 bases identical to TRBD1. The V and J ends lost 4 bases and 4 bases, in that order; junction bases with no gene match: 11. The CDR3 totals 16 residues. Germline V gene lookup returns CDR1 SGHRS and CDR2 YFSETQ. The CDR3: CASSPGQTVPYNEQFF. The CDR3, as DNA: TGCGCCAGCAGCCCGGGACAGACAGTTCCTTACAATGAGCAGTTCTTC. The entire variable domain, with the rest obtained from reference TRBV5-1 and TRBJ2-1, is as follows: KAGVTQTPRYLIKTRGQQVTLSCSPISGHRSVSWYQQTPGQGLQFLFEYFSETQRNKGNFPGRFSGRQFSNSRSEMNVSTLELGDSALYLCASSPGQTVPYNEQFFGPGTRLTVL.

This clonotype showed up many times. The V call is TRBV20-1, the J call TRBJ1-1, with D possibly TRBD1 on 6 matching bases. V lost 1 base and J 5 bases, leaving 11 bases between the germline ends. Germline V gene data show CDR1 as DFQATT and CDR2 as SNEGSKA (reference sequence). The CDR3 spans 13 residues. Written as DNA, the CDR3 is TGCAGTGCTAGAGGGGGGCGAGGGACTGAAGCTTTCTTT. It translates to CSARGGRGTEAFF.

This clonotype was seen ten or more times. The rearrangement joins TRBV12-3 or TRBV12-4 to TRBJ2-7; D unclear. The ends were cut back, 0 bases at V and 5 bases at J, with 14 bases in the middle. The CDR3 contains 15 residues. In DNA form, the CDR3 reads TGTGCCAGCAGTTTAGCCCGTCTCCGCGGACACGAGCAGTACTTC. It translates to CASSLARLRGHEQYF.

This rearrangement joins TRBV5-1 to TRBJ1-1; D might be TRBD1 (6 bases). Germline-derived CDR1 and CDR2 are SGHRS and YFSETQ. V was cut by 6 bases and J by 4 bases, with 16 bases left in between. The CDR3 covers 14 residues. CDR3 nucleotide sequence: TGCGCCAGCACTAAAGAAGGGACAACCACTGAAGCTTTCTTT. This translates into CASTKEGTTTEAFF.

This clonotype occurred a few times. The V and J genes are TRBV7-6 and TRBJ2-5; TRBD2 matches at 8 bases. Germline-derived CDR1 and CDR2 are SGHVS and FNYEAQ. V was pared by 1 base and J by 4 bases, with 5 bases of the junction left unmatched. The CDR3 loop spans 15 amino acids. CDR3 in amino acids: CASSLVRGGLETQYF. CDR3 in DNA: TGTGCCAGCAGCTTAGTACGGGGGGGCCTAGAGACCCAGTACTTC.

This clonotype came up a few times. The CDR3 here is CASSYASSGETQYF. Written as DNA, the CDR3 is TGCGCCAGCAGCTACGCCTCTTCCGGAGAGACCCAGTACTTC. The chain joins TRBV5-1 to TRBJ2-5; unclear D gene. Germline V lookup: CDR1 SGHRS, CDR2 YFSETQ. The CDR3 has 14 amino acids. V dropped 3 bases and J dropped 4 bases, with 13 bases sitting between them.

Ten or more counts support this clonotype. The chain couples TRBV7-9 to TRBJ1-1; TRBD1 aligns across 7 bases. Germline lookup yields CDR1 SEHNR and CDR2 FQNEAQ (reference sequence). Unmatched junction bases numbered 9, after V lost 4 bases and J lost 4 bases. This CDR3 has 15 residues. CDR3 bases: TGTGCCAGCAGCTCGCCGACAGGGCGGGCCACTGAAGCTTTCTTT. It codes for CASSSPTGRATEAFF.

This clonotype was recorded at least ten times. This chain connects TRBV20-1 to TRBJ2-3; 10 nucleotides match TRBD1. Per the germline V gene, CDR1 is DFQATT and CDR2 is SNEGSKA (reference sequence). This CDR3 contains 14 residues. V shed 6 bases, J shed 3 bases, and the junction held 6 bases outside the gene matches. CDR3 coding DNA: TGCAGTGCCCCGACAGGGGGCAAGACAGATACGCAGTATTTT. Amino acid sequence: CSAPTGGKTDTQYF.

This clonotype was seen a handful of times. The chain is built from TRBV7-3 and TRBJ2-7; D unresolved. Trimming removed 0 bases at V and 6 bases at J, with 9 bases between. Germline V gene lookup returns CDR1 SGHTA and CDR2 FQGTGA. The CDR3 is 13 residues long. This chain's CDR3 is CASSLTVGREQYF. The CDR3 DNA reads TGTGCCAGCAGCTTAACTGTTGGCCGCGAGCAGTACTTC.

The chain links TRBV7-2 to TRBJ2-7; no definite D call. The CDR3 contains 13 residues. Trimming stripped 3 bases from V and 5 bases from J, with 11 bases between. Germline loops: CDR1 SGHTA, CDR2 FQGNSA. DNA of the CDR3: TGTGCCAGCAGCTTCGGACCGATAGACGAGCAGTACTTC. Its translation is CASSFGPIDEQYF.

This clonotype was seen a few times. V is TRBV5-1 and J is TRBJ2-7; tentative D call: TRBD1 (6 bases). Looked up from germline, CDR1 is SGHRS and CDR2 is YFSETQ. V shed 3 bases and J shed 7 bases, with 20 bases lying between them. CDR3 length equals 15 residues. The CDR3: CASSSLQGSSQEQYF. For the CDR3, the DNA is TGCGCCAGCAGCTCGTTACAGGGTTCCTCTCAGGAGCAGTACTTC. The complete variable domain, with remaining parts taken from reference TRBV5-1 and TRBJ2-7, reads KAGVTQTPRYLIKTRGQQVTLSCSPISGHRSVSWYQQTPGQGLQFLFEYFSETQRNKGNFPGRFSGRQFSNSRSEMNVSTLELGDSALYLCASSSLQGSSQEQYFGPGTRLTVT.